The clone carrying this T cell receptor beta chain occurred many times. Its specificity is unknown. These data come from a study of identical twins. V trimming: 1 base; J trimming: 3 bases; junction bases outside the gene matches: 6. The length of the CDR3 is 16 residues. The germline V gene has CDR1 LGHDT and CDR2 YNNKEL (reference sequence). TCRdb passed the 5' RACE reads through MiXCR, listing each CDR3 protein once. Of hundreds of thousands of distinct CDR3 sequences in the sample, 7% are singletons; the top ten hold approximately 3.7%. The study, taken as a whole, reports: Analyses of zero insertions could be partly confounded by invariant MAIT and iNKT cells. When twins shared out-of-frame alpha sequences, those sequences had excess low generation probability. These conclusions were based on statistical analysis (cross-sectional, not following the same donors).

The data also belong to a second study, concerning yellow fever vaccine responses in identical twins.

Sequencing was done on a sample of memory (CD45RO+) T cells sorted from blood. The TCR originated in a woman between 18 and 29 years old in good health. The chain joins TRBV3-1 to TRBJ2-7, with TRBD2 matching over 10 bases. In DNA, the CDR3 is TGTGCCAGCAGCCAAGTTCGACTAGCGGGTAACTACGAGCAGTACTTC. It yields the protein CASSQVRLAGNYEQYF.